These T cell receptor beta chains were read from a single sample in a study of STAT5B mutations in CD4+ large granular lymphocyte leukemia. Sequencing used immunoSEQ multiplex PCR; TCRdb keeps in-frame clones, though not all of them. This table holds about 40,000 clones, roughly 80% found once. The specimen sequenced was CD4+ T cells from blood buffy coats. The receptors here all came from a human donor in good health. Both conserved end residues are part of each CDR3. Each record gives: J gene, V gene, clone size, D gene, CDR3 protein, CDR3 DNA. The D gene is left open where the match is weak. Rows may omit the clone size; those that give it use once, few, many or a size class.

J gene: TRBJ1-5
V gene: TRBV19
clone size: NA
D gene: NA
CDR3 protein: CASSISGGEPQHF
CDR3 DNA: TGTGCCAGTAGTATTTCGGGGGGTGAGCCCCAGCATTTT

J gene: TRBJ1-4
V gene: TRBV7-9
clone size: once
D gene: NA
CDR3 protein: CASSFKGGSNEKLFF
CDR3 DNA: TGTGCCAGCAGCTTTAAAGGTGGGAGTAATGAAAAACTGTTTTTT

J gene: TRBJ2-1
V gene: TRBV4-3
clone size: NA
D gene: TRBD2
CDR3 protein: CASSQVFHGLADNEQFF
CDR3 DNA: TGCGCCAGCAGCCAAGTTTTCCACGGACTAGCGGACAATGAGCAGTTCTTC

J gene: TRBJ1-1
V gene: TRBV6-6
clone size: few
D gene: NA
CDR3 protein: CASSAHVNTEAFF
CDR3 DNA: TGTGCCAGCAGTGCCCACGTGAACACTGAAGCTTTCTTT

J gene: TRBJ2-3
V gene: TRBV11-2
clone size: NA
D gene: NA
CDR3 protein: CASSLGADTQYF
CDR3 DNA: TGTGCCAGCAGCTTAGGGGCAGATACGCAGTATTTT

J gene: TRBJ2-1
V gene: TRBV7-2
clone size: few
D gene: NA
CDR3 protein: CASSLIGEQFF
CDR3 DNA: TGTGCCAGCAGCTTAATCGGTGAGCAGTTCTTC

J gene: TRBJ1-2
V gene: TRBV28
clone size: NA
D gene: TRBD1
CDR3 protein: CASRQSGTAAVNYGYTF
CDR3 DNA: TGTGCCAGCAGACAAAGCGGGACAGCCGCCGTCAACTATGGCTACACCTTC

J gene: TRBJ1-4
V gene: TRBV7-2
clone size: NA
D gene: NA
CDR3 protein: CASSSRSTNEKLFF
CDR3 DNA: TGTGCCAGCAGCTCCAGGTCAACTAATGAAAAACTGTTTTTT

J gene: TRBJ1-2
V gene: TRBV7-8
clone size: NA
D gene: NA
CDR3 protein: CASTEGGTNYGYTF
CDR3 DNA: TGTGCCAGCACCGAAGGAGGGACCAACTATGGCTACACCTTC

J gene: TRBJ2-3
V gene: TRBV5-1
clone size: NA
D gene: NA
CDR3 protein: CASSSGLSTDTQYF
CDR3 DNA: TGCGCCAGCAGCTCGGGACTCAGCACAGATACGCAGTATTTT

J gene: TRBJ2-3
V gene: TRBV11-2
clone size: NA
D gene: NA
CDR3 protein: CASSLDRITDTQYF
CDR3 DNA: TGTGCCAGCAGCTTAGACCGCATCACAGATACGCAGTATTTT

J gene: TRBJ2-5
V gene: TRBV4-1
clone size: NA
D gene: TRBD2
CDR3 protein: CASSQVGGRTKETQYF
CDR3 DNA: TGCGCCAGCAGCCAAGTGGGCGGGAGGACCAAAGAGACCCAGTACTTC

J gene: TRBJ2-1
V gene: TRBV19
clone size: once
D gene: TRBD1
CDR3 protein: CASSPRLGTVSSYNEQFF
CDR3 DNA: TGTGCCAGTAGCCCTCGTCTCGGGACAGTGAGCTCCTACAATGAGCAGTTCTTC

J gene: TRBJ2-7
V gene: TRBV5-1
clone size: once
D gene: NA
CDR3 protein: CASSLGGAVYEQYF
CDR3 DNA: TGCGCCAGCAGCTTGGGGGGGGCCGTCTACGAGCAGTACTTC

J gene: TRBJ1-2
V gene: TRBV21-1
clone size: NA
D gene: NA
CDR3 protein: CASSKGRGRGYGYTF
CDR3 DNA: TGTGCCAGCAGCAAAGGGAGGGGGCGCGGCTATGGCTACACCTTC

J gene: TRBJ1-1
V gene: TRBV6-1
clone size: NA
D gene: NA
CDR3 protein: CASSLAGTEAFF
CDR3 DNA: TGTGCCAGCAGCCTAGCGGGAACTGAAGCTTTCTTT

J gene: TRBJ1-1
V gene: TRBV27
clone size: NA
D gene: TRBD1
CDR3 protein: CASSAGTGGNTEAFF
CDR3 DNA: TGTGCCAGCAGTGCCGGGACAGGCGGGAACACTGAAGCTTTCTTT

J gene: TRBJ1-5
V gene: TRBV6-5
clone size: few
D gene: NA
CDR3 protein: CASSYSSIGNQPQHF
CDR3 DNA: TGTGCCAGCAGTTACTCGTCCATAGGAAATCAGCCCCAGCATTTT